This T cell receptor beta chain comes out of a study of blood T cell repertoires in COVID-19. Using immunoSEQ multiplex PCR, the repertoire was profiled, and TCRdb retains in-frame clones only, with some absent. This table has some 370,000 clones, around 83% appearing once. Germline-derived CDR1 and CDR2 are MNHEY and SVGAGI. V was trimmed by 3 bases and J by 6 bases, leaving 12 bases between them. There are 14 residues in the CDR3. This TCR came from a woman aged 45-65 years who had recovered from COVID-19. The material sequenced was PBMCs or T cells enriched from blood (not recorded which). This chain connects TRBV6-5 to TRBJ1-5; D uncertain. The chain's CDR3 is CASSYFGVGQPQHF. The CDR3 DNA reads TGTGCCAGCAGTTATTTCGGGGTGGGTCAGCCCCAGCATTTT.